Reported below is one T cell receptor (beta chain). The data originate from a study of cytomegalovirus exposure and HLA in healthy donors. V dropped 5 bases and J dropped 1 base, with 8 bases sitting between them. This CDR3 has 13 residues. CDR1 is MNHEY and CDR2 is SMNVEV in the germline V gene (reference sequence). PCR used 60 Vbeta primers and 13 Jbeta primers. TCRdb's table, derived via immunoSEQ multiplex PCR, lists solely in-frame clones and lacks some. The sample contains 150,000 to 200,000 clones, roughly four fifths of which appear only once. Donors counted as nominally healthy when sampled, yet unrecorded immune exposures were likely.

The chain links TRBV27 to TRBJ1-1; the D gene is possibly TRBD1 (5 bases). The sequence was collected from a middle-aged woman in good health and CMV-seronegative. Sequences were obtained from PBMCs. CDR3 amino acids: CASSQGANTEAFF. The CDR3 nucleotides read TGTGCCAGCAGTCAGGGTGCGAACACTGAAGCTTTCTTT.